Listed below are T cell receptor beta chains from one sample, sequenced in a study of blood T cells in healthy people across ages. One entry per CDR3 protein results from TCRdb running MiXCR on the 5' RACE reads. The data show approximately 690,000 distinct CDR3 sequences, roughly 53% seen once. The sequenced sample was blood. The receptors were sampled from a man between 60 and 75 years old in good health. The conserved cysteine and the conserved F or W are not part of the CDR3 here. Fields, in order: V gene, J gene, clone size, CDR3 protein. Clone size is shown for a subset of rows, as once, few, many or a class of expanded clone.

TRBV7-9	TRBJ1-6	.	ASSLDSANNSPLH
TRBV5-1	TRBJ2-1	.	ASSLALAGGDNEQF
TRBV29-1	TRBJ1-2	.	SVEPSGSNYGYT
TRBV3-1	TRBJ2-5	few	ASSQEYGQGKETQY
TRBV3-1	TRBJ1-5	once	ASSQGGQGFQPQH
TRBV7-2	TRBJ1-1	.	ASSIRTAGSTEAF
TRBV6-6	.	once	ASSRTAGQPPYEQY
TRBV5-1	TRBJ2-3	.	ASSTWGGSTDTQY
TRBV13	TRBJ2-5	few	ASSVTSEFGETQY
TRBV4-1	TRBJ2-1	few	ASQDVGSPNNEQF
TRBV2	TRBJ1-6	.	ASRGQTSYNSPLH
TRBV21-1	TRBJ2-5	.	ASQRLAGDLGTQY
TRBV10-3	TRBJ1-2	.	ATHKAGQGSYGYT
TRBV7-9	TRBJ2-4	.	ASSPTGIAGNIQY
TRBV12-3/TRBV12-4	TRBJ2-5	.	ASSLGHGWETQY
TRBV18	TRBJ1-5	.	ASSPEMGSGQPQH
TRBV10-2	TRBJ2-7	.	ASSDAPEPSDEQY
TRBV20-1	TRBJ2-1	.	SANQWTSGFSSYNEQF
TRBV9	TRBJ2-1	.	ASSVAVGLSYNEQF
TRBV29-1	TRBJ1-1	.	SVVGRINTEAF
TRBV20-1	TRBJ2-7	few	SATPGQGYEQY
TRBV5-6	TRBJ2-7	few	ASSSSPVTYNEQY
TRBV10-2	TRBJ1-1	.	ASKGDRGLNTEAF
TRBV4-1	TRBJ1-2	.	ASSQQGDYGYT
TRBV29-1	TRBJ2-7	few	SVAPTSYEQY
TRBV20-1	TRBJ2-3	.	SAPTGRSTDTQY
TRBV5-1	TRBJ2-2	few	ASSFGVNTGELF
TRBV20-1	TRBJ2-3	once	SARTTGQLITDTQY
TRBV7-9	TRBJ2-5	few	ASSFGTSGTTQY
TRBV7-9	TRBJ2-5	few	ASSSMGGWETQY
TRBV4-2	TRBJ1-2	once	ASSQPGGSLGGYT
TRBV7-8	TRBJ2-5	few	ASSTGTVQETQY
TRBV5-1	TRBJ2-3	.	ASSLGPGTDTQY